The 14 T cell receptor beta chains presented below share a single source sample, sequenced in a study of response to subunit inactivated influenza vaccine. Each CDR3 protein gets one entry after TCRdb re-called the RT-PCR reads with MiXCR. The data contain about 650,000 distinct CDR3 sequences, approximately 14% of them singletons. Sequencing was performed on PBMCs from blood, taken 11 to 12 days after vaccination. The receptors derive from a man in his fifties who received an inactivated influenza vaccine.

The rearrangement uses TRBV5-1 and TRBJ2-7; TRBD1 might be the D (6 bases). The germline V and J ends were trimmed by 4 bases and 5 bases, with 16 bases remaining between them. Germline assignment: CDR1 SGHRS and CDR2 YFSETQ. The CDR3 contains 14 residues. CDR3 region: CASSPARGIHEQYF. The CDR3 DNA reads as TGCGCCAGCAGCCCGGCCAGGGGAATCCACGAGCAGTACTTC.

The gene calls are TRBV4-2 and TRBJ2-4, with unresolved D. This CDR3 spans 15 amino acids. Germline V gene lookup returns CDR1 LGHNA and CDR2 YNFKEQ. Trimming removed 0 bases at V and 9 bases at J, with 15 bases between. CDR3 loop: CASSQDPYSGGIQYF. CDR3 in DNA: TGTGCCAGCAGCCAAGATCCTTATTCTGGCGGCATTCAGTACTTC.

This clonotype was observed once. The rearrangement links TRBV9 to TRBJ2-3, with TRBD2 matching over 10 bases. The junction had 12 bases not matched to a gene; V was cut back by 2 bases and J by 3 bases. CDR1 and CDR2 (germline): SGDLS, YYNGEE. This CDR3 has 18 residues. CDR3 sequence reads: CASSVRGAGGPRTDTQYF. In DNA, the CDR3 is TGTGCCAGCAGCGTGAGAGGAGCGGGAGGGCCGAGGACAGATACGCAGTATTTT.

The V gene is TRBV5-1, the J gene TRBJ1-4; tentatively, D is TRBD1 (5 bases). Trimming left V 0 bases short and J 6 bases short, with 12 bases between. The CDR3 runs 15 residues. From germline, CDR1 is SGHRS and CDR2 YFSETQ. The DNA for the CDR3 is TGCGCCAGCAGCTTGGGGGCAGGGCGACATGAAAAACTGTTTTTT. Translation: CASSLGAGRHEKLFF.

This clonotype has just a few counts. The V call is TRBV5-6, the J call TRBJ1-2; 8 nucleotides agree with TRBD1. Per the germline V gene, CDR1 is SGHDT and CDR2 is YYEEEE. CDR3 length equals 12 residues. The V gene end was trimmed by 6 bases and the J gene end by 8 bases; junction bases not matched to a gene: 6. CDR3: CASTGGAQGYTF. In DNA, the CDR3 is TGTGCCAGCACAGGGGGCGCGCAGGGCTACACCTTC.

The table lists this clonotype with a few counts. The chain links TRBV6-5 to TRBJ1-3; TRBD1 might be the D (5 bases). The CDR3 has 15 amino acids. Trimming stripped 0 bases from V and 4 bases from J, with 10 bases between. Germline CDR1 MNHEY, CDR2 SVGAGI. CDR3 sequence (DNA): TGTGCCAGCAGTTACTCTCGGACATCCGGAAACACCATATATTTT. This gives the protein CASSYSRTSGNTIYF.

This sequence joins TRBV5-1 and TRBJ2-7; TRBD2 might be the D (7 bases). The CDR3 consists of 18 residues. Germline lookup yields CDR1 SGHRS and CDR2 YFSETQ. The V end was cut by 0 bases, the J end by 3 bases, with 22 bases between. The CDR3: CASSLGRRGGGAYYEQYF. For the CDR3, the DNA is TGCGCCAGCAGCTTGGGGCGTCGGGGAGGGGGGGCTTACTACGAGCAGTACTTC.

This clonotype was counted a few times. This chain connects TRBV12-3 or TRBV12-4 to TRBJ2-2; D gene unclear. Trimming cost V 4 bases and J 6 bases, with 9 bases left between them. The CDR3 has 13 amino acids. CDR3 residues: CASSSNWAGELFF. The DNA of the CDR3 is TGTGCCAGCAGTTCCAACTGGGCCGGGGAGCTGTTTTTT.

This clonotype was counted ten times or more. V gene TRBV5-1 combines with J gene TRBJ1-1; no definite D call. The V gene's germline CDR1 is SGHRS and CDR2 YFSETQ. Trimming stripped 1 base from V and 6 bases from J, with 10 bases between. The CDR3 is 13 amino acids. CDR3 amino acids: CASSLRESAEAFF. The CDR3 DNA reads as TGCGCCAGCAGCTTGAGGGAATCGGCTGAAGCTTTCTTT.

This clonotype was detected a few times. The chain joins TRBV12-3 or TRBV12-4 to TRBJ2-5; 8 bases are a match to TRBD1. The CDR3 spans 14 residues. V dropped 3 bases and J dropped 4; count of bases not matched to a gene: 4. The CDR3 DNA reads TGTGCCAGCAGTTTCCAGGGGGCGCGAGAGACCCAGTACTTC. Protein product: CASSFQGARETQYF.

The chain carries TRBV12-3 or TRBV12-4 and TRBJ2-2; the D is unclear. With 5 bases removed from V and 6 bases from J, the gap between germline ends came to 7 bases. The CDR3 length is 12 residues. CDR3 in DNA: TGTGCCAGCAGTCAATACTCCGGGGAGCTGTTTTTT. It yields the protein CASSQYSGELFF.

In this sample, this clonotype turned up a few times. The chain recombines TRBV6-1 with TRBJ2-3; D possibly corresponds to TRBD2 (5 bases). The CDR3 runs to 15 residues. V was pared by 6 bases and J by 0 bases, with 13 bases between. CDR1 and CDR2 (germline): MNHNS, SASEGT. CDR3 nucleotide sequence: TGTGCCAGCAGGGATTCTAGCCGAAGCACAGATACGCAGTATTTT. Its translation is CASRDSSRSTDTQYF.

As for this clonotype: At one boundary the junction diverges from the germline segment, which might be a read error. The chain carries TRBV29-1 and TRBJ2-3; 7 bases match TRBD2. The CDR3 length is 14 residues. Germline loops: CDR1 SQVTM, CDR2 ANQGSEA. CDR3 sequence (DNA): TGCAGCGTTGCTTGGGGCGGGAGCAGAGATACGCAGTATTTT. It is translated as CSVAWGGSRDTQYF.

The chain employs TRBV15 and TRBJ1-5; D might be TRBD1 (6 bases). Between the trimmed V and J ends, which lost 4 bases and 5 bases, there was a span of 12 bases. Germline CDR1 LNHNV, CDR2 YYDKDF (reference sequence). The CDR3 runs to 14 residues. The CDR3 nucleotides read TGTGCCACCAGCACCCGAAGGGGGGATCAGCCCCAGCATTTT. The encoded protein is CATSTRRGDQPQHF.